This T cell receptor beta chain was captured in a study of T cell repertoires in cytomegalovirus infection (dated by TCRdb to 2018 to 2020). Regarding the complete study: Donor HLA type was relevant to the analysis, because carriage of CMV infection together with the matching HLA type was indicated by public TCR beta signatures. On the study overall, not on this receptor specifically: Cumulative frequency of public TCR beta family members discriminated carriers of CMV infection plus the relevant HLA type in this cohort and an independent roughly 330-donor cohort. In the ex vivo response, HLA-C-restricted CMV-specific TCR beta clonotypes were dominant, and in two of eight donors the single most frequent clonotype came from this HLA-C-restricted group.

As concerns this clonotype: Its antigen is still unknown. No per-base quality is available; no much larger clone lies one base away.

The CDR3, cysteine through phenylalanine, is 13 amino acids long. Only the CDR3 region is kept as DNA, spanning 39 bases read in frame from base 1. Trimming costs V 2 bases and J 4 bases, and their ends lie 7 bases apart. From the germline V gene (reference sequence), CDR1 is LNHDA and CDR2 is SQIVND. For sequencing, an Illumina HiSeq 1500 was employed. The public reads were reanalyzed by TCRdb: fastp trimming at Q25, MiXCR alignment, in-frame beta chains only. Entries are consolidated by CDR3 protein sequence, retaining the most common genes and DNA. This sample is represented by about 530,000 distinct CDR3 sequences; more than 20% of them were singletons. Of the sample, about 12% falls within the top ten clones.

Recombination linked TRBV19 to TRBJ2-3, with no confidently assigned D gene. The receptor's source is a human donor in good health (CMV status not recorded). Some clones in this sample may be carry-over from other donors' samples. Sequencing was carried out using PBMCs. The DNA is TGTGCCAGTAGTATAACTCGCCCAGATACGCAGTATTTT. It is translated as CASSITRPDTQYF.